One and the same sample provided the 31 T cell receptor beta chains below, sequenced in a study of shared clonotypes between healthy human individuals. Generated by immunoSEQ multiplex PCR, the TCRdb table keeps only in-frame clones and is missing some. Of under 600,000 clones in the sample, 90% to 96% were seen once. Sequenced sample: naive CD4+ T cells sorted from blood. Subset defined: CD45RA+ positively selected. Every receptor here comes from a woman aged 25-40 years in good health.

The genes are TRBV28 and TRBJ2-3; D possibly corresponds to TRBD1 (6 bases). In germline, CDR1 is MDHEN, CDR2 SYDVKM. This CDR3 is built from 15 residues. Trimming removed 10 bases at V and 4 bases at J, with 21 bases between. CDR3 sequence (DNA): TGTGCCACAGGGGAAAACGGGAACGTTGCAGATACGCAGTATTTT. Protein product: CATGENGNVADTQYF. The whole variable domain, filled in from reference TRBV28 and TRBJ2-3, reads DVKVTQSSRYLVKRTGEKVFLECVQDMDHENMFWYRQDPGLGLRLIYFSYDVKMKEKGDIPEGYSVSREKKERFSLILESASTNQTSMYLCATGENGNVADTQYFGPGTRLTVL.

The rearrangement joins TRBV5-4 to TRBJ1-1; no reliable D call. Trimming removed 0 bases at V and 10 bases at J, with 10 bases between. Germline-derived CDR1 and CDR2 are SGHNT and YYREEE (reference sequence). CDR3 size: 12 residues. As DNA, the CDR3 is TGTGCCAGCAGCTTGGCGGAGGGTACAGCTTTCTTT. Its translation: CASSLAEGTAFF.

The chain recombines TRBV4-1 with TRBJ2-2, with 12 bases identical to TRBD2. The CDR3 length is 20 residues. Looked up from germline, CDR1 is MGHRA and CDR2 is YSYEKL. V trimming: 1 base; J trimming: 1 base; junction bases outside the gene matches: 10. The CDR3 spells CASSQGASGRANWNTGELFF. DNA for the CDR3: TGCGCCAGCAGCCAAGGGGCTAGCGGGAGGGCCAATTGGAACACCGGGGAGCTGTTTTTT.

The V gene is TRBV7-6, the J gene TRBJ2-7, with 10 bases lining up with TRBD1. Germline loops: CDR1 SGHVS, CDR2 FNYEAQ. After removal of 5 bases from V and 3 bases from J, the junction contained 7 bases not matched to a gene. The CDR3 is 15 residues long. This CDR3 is CASSRRGTGVYEQYF. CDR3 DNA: TGTGCCAGCAGCCGGAGAGGGACAGGGGTCTACGAGCAGTACTTC.

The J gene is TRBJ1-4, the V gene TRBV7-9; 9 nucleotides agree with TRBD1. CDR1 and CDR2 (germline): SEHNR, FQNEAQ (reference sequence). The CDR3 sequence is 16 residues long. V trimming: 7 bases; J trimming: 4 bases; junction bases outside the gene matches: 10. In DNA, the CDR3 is TGTGCCAGCAAAACGACAGGGGGAGGCGTTAATGAAAAACTGTTTTTT. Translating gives CASKTTGGGVNEKLFF. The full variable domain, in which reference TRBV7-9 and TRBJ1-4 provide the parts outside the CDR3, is DTGVSQNPRHKITKRGQNVTFRCDPISEHNRLYWYRQTLGQGPEFLTYFQNEAQLEKSRLLSDRFSAERPKGSFSTLEIQRTEQGDSAMYLCASKTTGGGVNEKLFFGSGTQLSVL.

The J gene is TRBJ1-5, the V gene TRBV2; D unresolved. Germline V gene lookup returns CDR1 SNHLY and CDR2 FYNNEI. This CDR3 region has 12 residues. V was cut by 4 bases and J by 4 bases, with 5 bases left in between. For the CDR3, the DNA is TGTGCCAGCAGTGGGGCAAATCAGCCCCAGCATTTT. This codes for CASSGANQPQHF. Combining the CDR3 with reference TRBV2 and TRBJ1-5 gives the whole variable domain EPEVTQTPSHQVTQMGQEVILRCVPISNHLYFYWYRQILGQKVEFLVSFYNNEISEKSEIFDDQFSVERPDGSNFTLKIRSTKLEDSAMYFCASSGANQPQHFGDGTRLSIL.

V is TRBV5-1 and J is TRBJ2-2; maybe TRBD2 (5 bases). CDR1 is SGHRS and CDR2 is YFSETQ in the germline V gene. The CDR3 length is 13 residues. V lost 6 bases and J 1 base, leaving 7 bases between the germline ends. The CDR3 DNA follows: TGCGCCAGCACCGGAGGGAACACCGGGGAGCTGTTTTTT. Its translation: CASTGGNTGELFF. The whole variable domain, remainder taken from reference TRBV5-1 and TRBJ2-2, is KAGVTQTPRYLIKTRGQQVTLSCSPISGHRSVSWYQQTPGQGLQFLFEYFSETQRNKGNFPGRFSGRQFSNSRSEMNVSTLELGDSALYLCASTGGNTGELFFGEGSRLTVL.

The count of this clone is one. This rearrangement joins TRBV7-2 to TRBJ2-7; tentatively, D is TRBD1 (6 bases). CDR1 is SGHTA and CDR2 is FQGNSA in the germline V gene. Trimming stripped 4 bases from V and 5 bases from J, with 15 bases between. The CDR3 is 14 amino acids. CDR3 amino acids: CASSSYLRGDEQYF. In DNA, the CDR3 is TGTGCCAGCAGCTCATACCTCAGGGGTGACGAGCAGTACTTC.

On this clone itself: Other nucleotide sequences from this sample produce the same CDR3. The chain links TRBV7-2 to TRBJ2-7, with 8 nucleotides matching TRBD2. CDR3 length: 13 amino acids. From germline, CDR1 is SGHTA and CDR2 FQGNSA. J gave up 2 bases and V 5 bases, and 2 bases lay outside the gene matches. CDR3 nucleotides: TGTGCCAGCAGCCCGGGGGGGCCCTACGAGCAGTACTTC. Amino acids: CASSPGGPYEQYF.

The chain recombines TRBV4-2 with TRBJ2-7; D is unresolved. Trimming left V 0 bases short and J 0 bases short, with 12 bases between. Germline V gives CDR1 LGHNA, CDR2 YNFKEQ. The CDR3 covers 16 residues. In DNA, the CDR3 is TGTGCCAGCAGCCAAGATGGATTCTCGGACTCCTACGAGCAGTACTTC. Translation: CASSQDGFSDSYEQYF.

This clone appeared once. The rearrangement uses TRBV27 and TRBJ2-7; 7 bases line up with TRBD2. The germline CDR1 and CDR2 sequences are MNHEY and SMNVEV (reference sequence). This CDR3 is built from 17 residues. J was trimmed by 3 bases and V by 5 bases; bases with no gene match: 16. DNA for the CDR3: TGTGCCAGCAGTCATTGGGGTCTGACTAGCAGACGCTACGAGCAGTACTTC. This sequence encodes CASSHWGLTSRRYEQYF.

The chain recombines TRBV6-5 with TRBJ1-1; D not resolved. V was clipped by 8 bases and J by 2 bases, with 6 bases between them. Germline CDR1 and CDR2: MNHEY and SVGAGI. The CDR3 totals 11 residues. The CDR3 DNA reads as TGTGCCAGCTTAGGCAACACTGAAGCTTTCTTT. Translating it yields CASLGNTEAFF.

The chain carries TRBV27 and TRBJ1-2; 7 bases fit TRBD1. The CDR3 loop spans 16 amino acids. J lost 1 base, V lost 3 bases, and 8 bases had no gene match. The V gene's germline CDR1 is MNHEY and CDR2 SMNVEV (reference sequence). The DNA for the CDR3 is TGTGCCAGCAGTTTGAGCCAGACAGGGTTTAACTATGGCTACACCTTC. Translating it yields CASSLSQTGFNYGYTF.

In DNA form, the CDR3 reads TGTGCCAGCAGTTCCCCCGGGACAGGGTCCTACAATGAGCAGTTCTTC. This encodes CASSSPGTGSYNEQFF. V is TRBV28 and J is TRBJ2-1, with 9 bases fitting TRBD1. J lost 1 base, V lost 4 bases, and 5 bases had no gene match. The V gene's germline CDR1 is MDHEN and CDR2 SYDVKM. The CDR3 spans 16 residues.

The chain's CDR3 is CASSLTAGGRKAFF. CDR3 sequence (DNA): TGTGCCAGCAGCCTTACAGCCGGTGGACGTAAAGCTTTCTTT. The chain links TRBV7-6 to TRBJ1-1; no clear D gene. The CDR3 has 14 amino acids. With 5 bases removed from V and 9 bases from J, the gap between germline ends came to 19 bases. Germline CDR1 is SGHVS and CDR2 is FNYEAQ.

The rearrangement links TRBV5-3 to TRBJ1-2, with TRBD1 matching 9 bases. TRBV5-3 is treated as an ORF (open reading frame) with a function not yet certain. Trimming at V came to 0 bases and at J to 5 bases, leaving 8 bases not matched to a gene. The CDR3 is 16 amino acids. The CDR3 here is CARSLDARDREYGYTF. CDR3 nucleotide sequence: TGTGCCAGAAGCTTGGACGCCCGGGACAGGGAGTATGGCTACACCTTC.

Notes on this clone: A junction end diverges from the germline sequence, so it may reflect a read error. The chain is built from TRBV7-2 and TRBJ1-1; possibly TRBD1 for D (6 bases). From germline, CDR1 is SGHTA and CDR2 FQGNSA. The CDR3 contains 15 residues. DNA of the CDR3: TGTGACAGCAGCCAAGGGGGGAATCCCAACACTGAAGCTTTCTTT. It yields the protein CDSSQGGNPNTEAFF. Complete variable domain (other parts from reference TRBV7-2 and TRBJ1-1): GAGVSQSPSNKVTEKGKDVELRCDPISGHTALYWYRQSLGQGLEFLIYFQGNSAPDKSGLPSDRFSAERTGGSVSTLTIQRTQQEDSAVYLCDSSQGGNPNTEAFFGQGTRLTVV.

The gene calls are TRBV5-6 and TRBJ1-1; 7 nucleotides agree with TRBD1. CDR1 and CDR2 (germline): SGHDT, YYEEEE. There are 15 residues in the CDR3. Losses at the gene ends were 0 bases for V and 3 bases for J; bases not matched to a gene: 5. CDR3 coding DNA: TGTGCCAGCAGCTTGGAACCAGGGGGTTACACTGAAGCTTTCTTT. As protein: CASSLEPGGYTEAFF.

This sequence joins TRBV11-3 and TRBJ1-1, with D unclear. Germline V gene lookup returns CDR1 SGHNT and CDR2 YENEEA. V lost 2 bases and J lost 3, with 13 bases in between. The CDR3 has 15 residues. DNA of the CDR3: TGTGCCAGCAGCTTAAATGGTGCGTGGGACACTGAAGCTTTCTTT. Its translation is CASSLNGAWDTEAFF. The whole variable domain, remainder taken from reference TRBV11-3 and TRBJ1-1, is EAGVVQSPRYKIIEKKQPVAFWCNPISGHNTLYWYLQNLGQGPELLIRYENEEAVDDSQLPKDRFSAERLKGVDSTLKIQPAELGDSAVYLCASSLNGAWDTEAFFGQGTRLTVV.

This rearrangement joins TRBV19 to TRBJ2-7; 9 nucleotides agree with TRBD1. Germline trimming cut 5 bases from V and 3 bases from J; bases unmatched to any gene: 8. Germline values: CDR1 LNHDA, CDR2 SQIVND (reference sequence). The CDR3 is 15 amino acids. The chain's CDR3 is CASSATGGHLYEQYF. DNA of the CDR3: TGTGCCAGTAGTGCGACAGGGGGACATCTCTACGAGCAGTACTTC.

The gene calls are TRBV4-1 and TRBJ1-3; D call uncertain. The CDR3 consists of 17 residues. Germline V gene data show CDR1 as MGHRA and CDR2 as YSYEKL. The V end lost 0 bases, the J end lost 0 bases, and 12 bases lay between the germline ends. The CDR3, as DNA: TGCGCCAGCAGCCAAGAAGAATGGATGAGCTCTGGAAACACCATATATTTT. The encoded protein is CASSQEEWMSSGNTIYF.

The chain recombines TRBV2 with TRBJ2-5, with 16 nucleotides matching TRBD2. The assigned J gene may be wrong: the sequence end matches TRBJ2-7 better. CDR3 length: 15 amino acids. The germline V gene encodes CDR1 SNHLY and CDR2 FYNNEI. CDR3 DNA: TGTGCCAGCAGGGGACTAGCGGGAGGGACGTTCGAGCAGTACTTC. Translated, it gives CASRGLAGGTFEQYF.

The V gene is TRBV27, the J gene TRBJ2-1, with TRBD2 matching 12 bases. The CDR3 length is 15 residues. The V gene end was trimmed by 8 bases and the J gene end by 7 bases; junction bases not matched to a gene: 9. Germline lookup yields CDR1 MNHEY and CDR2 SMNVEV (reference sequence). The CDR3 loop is CASGGIGLAGNEQFF. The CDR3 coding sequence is TGTGCCAGCGGGGGGATAGGACTAGCGGGAAATGAGCAGTTCTTC.

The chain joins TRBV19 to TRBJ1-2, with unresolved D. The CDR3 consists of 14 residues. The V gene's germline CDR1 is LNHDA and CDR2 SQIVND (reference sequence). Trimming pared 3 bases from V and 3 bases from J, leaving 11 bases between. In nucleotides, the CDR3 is TGTGCCAGTAGTATGGCAGGTCAGGACTATGGCTACACCTTC. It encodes CASSMAGQDYGYTF.

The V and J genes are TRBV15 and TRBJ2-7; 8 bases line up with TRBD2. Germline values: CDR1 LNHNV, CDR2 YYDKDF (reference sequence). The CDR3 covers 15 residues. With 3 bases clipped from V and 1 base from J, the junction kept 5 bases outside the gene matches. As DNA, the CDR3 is TGTGCCACCAGCAGTTTTAGCGGGGCATCCTACGAGCAGTACTTC. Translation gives CATSSFSGASYEQYF.

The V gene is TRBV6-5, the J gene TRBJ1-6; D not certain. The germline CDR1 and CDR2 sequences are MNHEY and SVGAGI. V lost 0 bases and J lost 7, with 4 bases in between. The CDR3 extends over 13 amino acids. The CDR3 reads CASSYSSNSPLHF. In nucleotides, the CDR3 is TGTGCCAGCAGTTACTCTTCCAATTCACCCCTCCACTTT.

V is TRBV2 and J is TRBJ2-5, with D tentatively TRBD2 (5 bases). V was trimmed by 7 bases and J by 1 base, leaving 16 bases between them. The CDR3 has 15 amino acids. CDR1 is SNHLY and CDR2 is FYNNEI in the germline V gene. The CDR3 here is CASTGETSSQETQYF. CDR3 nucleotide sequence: TGTGCCAGCACCGGGGAGACCTCTTCCCAAGAGACCCAGTACTTC.

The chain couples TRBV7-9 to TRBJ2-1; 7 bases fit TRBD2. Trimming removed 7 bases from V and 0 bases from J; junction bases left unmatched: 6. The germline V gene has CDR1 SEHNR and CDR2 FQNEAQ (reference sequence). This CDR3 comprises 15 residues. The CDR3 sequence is CASTPRGSSYNEQFF. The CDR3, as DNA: TGTGCCAGCACCCCGCGCGGGAGCTCCTACAATGAGCAGTTCTTC.

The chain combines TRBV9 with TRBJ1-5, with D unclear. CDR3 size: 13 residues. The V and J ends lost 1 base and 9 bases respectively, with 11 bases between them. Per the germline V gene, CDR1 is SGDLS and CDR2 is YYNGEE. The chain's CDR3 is CASSVYPASPQHF. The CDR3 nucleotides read TGTGCCAGCAGCGTATACCCGGCGTCGCCCCAGCATTTT.

The CDR3 DNA is TGCGCCAGCAGCCAAGTAGGTTTGACTAGCGGGTCGTACAATGAGCAGTTCTTC. Translated, it gives CASSQVGLTSGSYNEQFF. V gene TRBV4-1 combines with J gene TRBJ2-1; 10 bases line up with TRBD2. Germline V gene lookup returns CDR1 MGHRA and CDR2 YSYEKL. The CDR3 covers 18 residues. After removal of 1 base from V and 4 bases from J, the junction contained 10 bases not matched to a gene.

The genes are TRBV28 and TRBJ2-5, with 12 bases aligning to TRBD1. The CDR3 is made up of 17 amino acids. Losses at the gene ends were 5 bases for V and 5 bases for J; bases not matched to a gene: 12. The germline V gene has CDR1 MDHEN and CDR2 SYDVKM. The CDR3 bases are TGTGCCAGCAGTCCTGCTCCGGGACAGGGGGCGCGTGAGACCCAGTACTTC. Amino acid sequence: CASSPAPGQGARETQYF.